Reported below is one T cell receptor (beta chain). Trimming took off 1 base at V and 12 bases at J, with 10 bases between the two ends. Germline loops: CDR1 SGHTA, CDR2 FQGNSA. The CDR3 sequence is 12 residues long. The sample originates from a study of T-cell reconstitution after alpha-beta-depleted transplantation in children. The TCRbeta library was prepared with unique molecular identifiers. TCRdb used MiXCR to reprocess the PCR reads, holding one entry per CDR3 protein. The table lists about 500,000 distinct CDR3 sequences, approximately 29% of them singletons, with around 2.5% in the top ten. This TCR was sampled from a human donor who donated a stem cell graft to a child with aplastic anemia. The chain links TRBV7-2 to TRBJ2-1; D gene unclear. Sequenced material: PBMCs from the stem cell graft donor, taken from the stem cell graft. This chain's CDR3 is CASSLEVSGQFF. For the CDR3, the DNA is TGTGCCAGCAGCTTAGAGGTTTCGGGGCAGTTCTTC.